This T cell receptor (beta chain) was observed in a study of beta chain features in type 1 diabetes. Notes on the study in general: Moderate yet significant TCRB CDR3 shortening was seen in Type 1 diabetes patients in all four CD4+ subsets.

For this clone: Its antigen is unknown.

Deletions cut 2 bases from V and 3 bases from J, with 9 bases between. Germline V CDR1 and CDR2: SGHRS, YFSETQ. The CDR3 covers 13 residues. The sequenced template was cDNA made from the entire isolated RNA. Generated by immunoSEQ multiplex PCR, the TCRdb table keeps only in-frame clones and is missing some. The sample yields hundreds of thousands of clones, 7% to 10% seen once. Sequencing was done on a sample of central memory CD4+ T cells from blood. V usage is TRBV5-1 and J usage is TRBJ2-7; no clear D. This clonotype was obtained from a man between 25 and 39 years old with type 1 diabetes. The CDR3 loop reads CASSFSPDYEQYF. The CDR3 nucleotides are TGCGCCAGCAGCTTTTCTCCGGACTACGAGCAGTACTTC. Full variable domain (remainder filled in from reference TRBV5-1 and TRBJ2-7): KAGVTQTPRYLIKTRGQQVTLSCSPISGHRSVSWYQQTPGQGLQFLFEYFSETQRNKGNFPGRFSGRQFSNSRSEMNVSTLELGDSALYLCASSFSPDYEQYFGPGTRLTVT.